A selection of T cell receptor beta chains follows, all from one sample in a study of blood T cell repertoires in COVID-19. The method was immunoSEQ multiplex PCR; TCRdb's version includes in-frame clones alone and lacks a portion of them. Of 90,000 to 110,000 clones listed, roughly 80% are singletons. Sequenced material: peripheral blood. The receptor set was obtained from a woman between 65 and 79 years old with acute or convalescent COVID-19. Each CDR3 is given with its conserved first and last residue. A D gene is named only where the DNA matches it firmly. Rows give clone size only sometimes, using once, few, many, or a class for an expanded clone.

size	V	D	J	DNA	CDR3
few	TRBV29-1	-	TRBJ2-3	TGCAGCGTTGAAGTAGGGGCTAGCACAGATACGCAGTATTTT	CSVEVGASTDTQYF
-	TRBV5-4	TRBD1	TRBJ1-1	TGTGCCAGCAGCTTGATGTCAGGGGGAAACACTGAAGCTTTCTTT	CASSLMSGGNTEAFF
-	TRBV4-1	-	TRBJ2-3	TGCGCCAGCAGCCAAGGAGGTTTCGGTACGCGAGGGAGCACAGATACGCAGTATTTT	CASSQGGFGTRGSTDTQYF
-	TRBV28	TRBD1	TRBJ2-7	TGTGCCAGCAAACAACAGGGGATATCGTCAGGCGAGCAGTACTTC	CASKQQGISSGEQYF
-	TRBV30	TRBD1	TRBJ1-1	TGTGCCTTCCAGGGACAGTTCCTTCCCTTGAACACTGAAGCTTTCTTT	CAFQGQFLPLNTEAFF
-	TRBV7-9	TRBD2	TRBJ2-7	TGTGCCAGCAGCTCCCAGGTACTAGCGGGAGTTGACGAGCAGTACTTC	CASSSQVLAGVDEQYF
-	TRBV5-1	-	TRBJ2-5	TGCGCCAGCAGCTTTGACGGGGACCAAGAGACCCAGTACTTC	CASSFDGDQETQYF
once	TRBV19	TRBD1	TRBJ1-4	TGTGCCAGTACTCAACAGACAGGGGGCAATGAAAAACTGTTTTTT	CASTQQTGGNEKLFF
-	TRBV27	-	TRBJ1-5	TGTGCCAGCAGTGTCACTATCCAGCCCCAGCATTTT	CASSVTIQPQHF
-	TRBV5-1	TRBD2	TRBJ2-3	TGCGCCAGCAGCTCTAGCGGGAGGGAGGTCACAGATACGCAGTATTTT	CASSSSGREVTDTQYF
-	TRBV21-1	-	TRBJ2-7	TGTGCCAGCAGCCCACGGGGTCCATACGAGCAGTACTTC	CASSPRGPYEQYF
-	TRBV10-1	TRBD2	TRBJ2-5	TGTGCCAGCAGTGAGGGGACTAGCTGGGAGACCCAGTACTTC	CASSEGTSWETQYF
-	TRBV5-6	-	TRBJ1-2	TGTGCCAGCAGCTTACCCAGCGGCGGCTACACCTTC	CASSLPSGGYTF
-	TRBV7-6	-	TRBJ2-1	TGTGCCAGCAGCCCCTACGATAGCGTTGAGCAGTTCTTC	CASSPYDSVEQFF
-	TRBV4-3	TRBD1	TRBJ1-2	TGCGCCAGCAGCCAAACAGGGGCCTATGGCTACACCTTC	CASSQTGAYGYTF
-	TRBV5-1	-	TRBJ1-1	TGCGCCAGCAGCTTACGGGGTGGCACTGAAGCTTTCTTT	CASSLRGGTEAFF
few	TRBV10-3	TRBD1	TRBJ1-4	TGTGCCATCAGTTCGACAGGGAGTAATGAAAAACTGTTTTTT	CAISSTGSNEKLFF
-	TRBV9	-	TRBJ1-2	TGTGCCAGCAGCGTAGAAGGGGGTAGGGGCTACACCTTC	CASSVEGGRGYTF
-	TRBV3-1/TRBV3-2	TRBD2	TRBJ2-1	TGTGCCAGCAGCCAACGGGGGCTAGCGGGAAACTACAATGAGCAGTTCTTC	CASSQRGLAGNYNEQFF
-	TRBV2	TRBD2	TRBJ2-1	TGTGCCAGCACCCCACTAGCGGGGGTCTACAATGAGCAGTTCTTC	CASTPLAGVYNEQFF
-	TRBV20-1	-	TRBJ1-3	TGCAGTGCTAGTAATTCGGGTCGAACCATATATTTT	CSASNSGRTIYF
-	TRBV13	TRBD1	TRBJ2-1	TGTGCCAGCAGCTTAAGTCCCGGGACAGGTTACAATGAGCAGTTCTTC	CASSLSPGTGYNEQFF
-	TRBV11-1	TRBD2	TRBJ2-1	TGTGCCAGCAGCCTGAGCGGGAGAGGGTACAATGAGCAGTTCTTC	CASSLSGRGYNEQFF
few	TRBV30	-	TRBJ1-6	TGTGCCTGGACAGGTGGTGGTAATTCACCCCTCCACTTT	CAWTGGGNSPLHF
-	TRBV5-1	TRBD1	TRBJ1-1	TGCGCCAGCAGCTTCTCACCGGGACAGGGGGAGCCCACTGAAGCTTTCTTT	CASSFSPGQGEPTEAFF
-	TRBV7-6	TRBD1	TRBJ2-2	TGTGCCAGCAGCTCTAACAGGGGCTGGGGAGCCGGGGAGCTGTTTTTT	CASSSNRGWGAGELFF
-	TRBV7-2	TRBD2	TRBJ2-7	TGTGCCAGCAGCCCCCCCCCGAGTAGCGGGGGTAAACCCTACGAGCAGTACTTC	CASSPPPSSGGKPYEQYF
-	TRBV30	-	TRBJ1-2	TGTGCCTGGAGTGAGGACAGAGGAAACTATGGCTACACCTTC	CAWSEDRGNYGYTF
few	TRBV5-4	-	TRBJ2-1	TGTGCCAGCAGTCTCGACTCATACAATGAGCAGTTCTTC	CASSLDSYNEQFF
-	TRBV9	TRBD2	TRBJ2-5	TGTGCCAGCAGCGTACTAGCGGGATTTCAGGAGACCCAGTACTTC	CASSVLAGFQETQYF
-	TRBV30	TRBD1	TRBJ2-2	TGTGCCTGGAGGGTCAGGGGGCGCGGGAACACCGGGGAGCTGTTTTTT	CAWRVRGRGNTGELFF
-	TRBV11-2	TRBD2	TRBJ2-4	TGTGCCAGCAGCTCGACCTCCGGACTAGCGGGGGGGGCCAAAAACATTCAGTACTTC	CASSSTSGLAGGAKNIQYF
-	TRBV29-1	TRBD1	TRBJ1-4	TGCAGCGTTGGTCAGGGGGCCACTAATGAAAAACTGTTTTTT	CSVGQGATNEKLFF
-	TRBV20-1	TRBD2	TRBJ2-1	TGCAGTGCTAGTAGGTTGCTAGCGGGAGGCAATGAGCAGTTCTTC	CSASRLLAGGNEQFF
-	TRBV6-5	-	TRBJ1-1	TGTGCCAGCAGACTAGGAGGTGTGGAGGTGCTTGGGGCTTTCTTT	CASRLGGVEVLGAFF
-	TRBV2	-	TRBJ1-1	TGTGCCAGCAGTGCGCGAACCGACACTGAAGCTTTCTTT	CASSARTDTEAFF
-	TRBV28	TRBD1	TRBJ1-5	TGTGCCAGCAGCCTTGGCGGGGACAGGGATCAGCCCCAGCATTTT	CASSLGGDRDQPQHF
-	TRBV27	TRBD1	TRBJ2-2	TGTGCCAGCAGTTTAGTAGGACAGGGAAGCGGGGAGCTGTTTTTT	CASSLVGQGSGELFF
-	TRBV6-5	-	TRBJ1-2	TGTGCCAGCAGTCGAGGGGGTTACAGTAACTATGGCTACACCTTC	CASSRGGYSNYGYTF
-	TRBV2	TRBD1	TRBJ1-2	TGTGCCAGCAGTGACCGGACAGGTTACTACACCTTC	CASSDRTGYYTF
-	TRBV14	-	TRBJ2-2	TGTGCCAGCAGCCCCGGAGGGAGGTGGACCGGGGAGCTGTTTTTT	CASSPGGRWTGELFF